This T cell receptor beta chain was sequenced in a study of blood T cell repertoires in COVID-19. As for the study in general: Samples of COVID-19 (acute and convalescent) were obtained from the United States, Italy and Spain. T cells, B-cell-depleted T cells, or PBMCs supplied cDNA or gDNA.

Clones were sequenced by immunoSEQ multiplex PCR, and TCRdb holds only the in-frame ones, with some missing. The sample has roughly 460,000 clones; roughly 89% are singletons. From germline, CDR1 is LNHDA and CDR2 SQIVND (reference sequence). The V segment lost 10 bases and the J segment 6 bases; nucleotides outside the gene matches: 5. This CDR3 has 13 amino acids. The sequence was obtained from a man between 18 and 35 years old with COVID-19, enrolled during active disease. This chain links TRBV19 with TRBJ2-7, with 14 nucleotides matching TRBD2. The sequenced sample consisted of peripheral blood. The DNA for the CDR3 is TGTGCCATCGGGACTAGCGGGAGTTCCGAGCAGTACTTC. This encodes CAIGTSGSSEQYF.